This TCR beta chain was captured by sequencing in a study of vaccination effects on CD4 cells after COVID-19. Study-wide results and caveats: Vaccine- and infection-induced clones showed marked clonal contraction late following vaccination.

About this clone: Its antigen is undetermined.

Under the ViraFEST assay, PBMC were stimulated with viral peptide pools so that antigen-specific CD4+ T cells expanded. Sequencing was performed afterwards. When around nine days of culture had elapsed, CD4+ T cells were isolated. Neither prior SARS-CoV-2 infection nor positive nucleocapsid antibodies were present in the vaccine recipients. A density of approximately 2.2 million PBMC per well was used; these cells were cultured with 10 IU/ml IL-2 and about 10 ug/ml peptides. A half-volume exchange with IL-2 medium occurred on days 3 and 7. Generated by immunoSEQ multiplex PCR, the TCRdb table keeps only in-frame clones and is missing some. Altogether tens of thousands of clones are present, around 62% being singletons, with the ten largest covering approximately 10%. This CDR3 has 15 residues. The V end was cut by 2 bases, the J end by 0 bases, with 11 bases between. Germline values: CDR1 SGHKS, CDR2 YYEKEE (reference sequence).

The clonotype comes from a human donor who received a COVID-19 vaccine. The chain joins TRBV5-5 to TRBJ1-2; tentatively, D is TRBD1 (5 bases). The specimen was CD4+ T cells from PBMCs cultured with HCoV-NL63 spike peptides, collected before COVID-19 vaccination. CDR3 in DNA: TGTGCCAGCAGCTTACTAGGGGTGGCTAACTATGGCTACACCTTC. Amino acids: CASSLLGVANYGYTF. The complete variable domain, with remaining parts taken from reference TRBV5-5 and TRBJ1-2, reads DAGVTQSPTHLIKTRGQQVTLRCSPISGHKSVSWYQQVLGQGPQFIFQYYEKEERGRGNFPDRFSARQFPNYSSELNVNALLLGDSALYLCASSLLGVANYGYTFGSGTRLTVV.